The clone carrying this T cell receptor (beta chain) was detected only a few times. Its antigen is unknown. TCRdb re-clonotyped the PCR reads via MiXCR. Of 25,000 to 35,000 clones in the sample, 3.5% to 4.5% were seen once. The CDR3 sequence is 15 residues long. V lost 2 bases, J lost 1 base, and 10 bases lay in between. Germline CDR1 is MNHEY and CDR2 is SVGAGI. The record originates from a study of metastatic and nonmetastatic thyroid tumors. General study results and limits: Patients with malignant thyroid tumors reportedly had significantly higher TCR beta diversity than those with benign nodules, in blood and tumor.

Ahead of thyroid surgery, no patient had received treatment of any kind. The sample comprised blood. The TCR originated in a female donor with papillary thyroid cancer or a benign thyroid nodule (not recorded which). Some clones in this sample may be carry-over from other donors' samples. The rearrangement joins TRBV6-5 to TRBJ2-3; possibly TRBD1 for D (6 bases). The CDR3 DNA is TGTGCCAGCAGTTACGGACAGCTTCGCACAGATACGCAGTATTTT. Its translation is CASSYGQLRTDTQYF.